Following are 19 T cell receptor beta chains from one sample sequenced in a study of shared clonotypes between healthy human individuals. TCRdb's copy holds only in-frame clones and misses some; the assay was immunoSEQ multiplex PCR. The sample contains over a million clones, 95% to 97% of which appear only once. The sample consisted of naive CD4+ T cells sorted from blood. Subset defined: CD45RA+ positively selected. The receptors come from a man aged 25-40 years in good health.

The chain is built from TRBV7-2 and TRBJ1-3; D is undetermined. This CDR3 comprises 17 residues. V was shortened by 1 base and J by 0 bases, with 13 bases between the two germline ends. Germline V gene data show CDR1 as SGHTA and CDR2 as FQGNSA. The CDR3 is CASSLGVRANSGNTIYF. CDR3 DNA: TGTGCCAGCAGCTTAGGGGTCCGGGCGAACTCTGGAAACACCATATATTTT.

The V gene is TRBV5-4, the J gene TRBJ2-1, with a tentative D call TRBD2 (5 bases). The CDR3 spans 16 residues. Between the trimmed V and J ends, which lost 6 bases and 7 bases, there was a span of 23 bases. Per germline, CDR1 SGHNT and CDR2 YYREEE (reference sequence). The CDR3 sequence: CASNGPPAAGGNEQFF. CDR3 nucleotide sequence: TGTGCCAGCAACGGTCCCCCCGCAGCCGGAGGAAATGAGCAGTTCTTC.

The chain employs TRBV4-1 and TRBJ1-4; 10 nucleotides align to TRBD1. CDR1 and CDR2 (germline): MGHRA, YSYEKL. The CDR3 is 15 residues long. V dropped 0 bases and J dropped 7; count of bases not matched to a gene: 2. The CDR3 coding sequence is TGCGCCAGCAGCCAAGACCGGGACAGGGGTGAAAAACTGTTTTTT. This codes for CASSQDRDRGEKLFF.

V is TRBV7-9 and J is TRBJ1-2; the D is unclear. The CDR3 is 14 amino acids. Trimming took off 1 base at V and 2 bases at J, with 8 bases between the two ends. The V gene's germline CDR1 is SEHNR and CDR2 FQNEAQ (reference sequence). CDR3 nucleotides: TGTGCCAGCAGCTTAGTTGGCAAGAACTATGGCTACACCTTC. Translating gives CASSLVGKNYGYTF.

This clone was seen once. The rearrangement uses TRBV6-5 and TRBJ2-7, with a tentative D call TRBD1 (5 bases). This CDR3 has 15 residues. V lost 5 bases, J lost 2 bases, and 16 bases lay in between. Germline CDR1 is MNHEY and CDR2 is SVGAGI. In nucleotides, the CDR3 is TGTGCCAGCAGTCCTCGATGGTGGGGCACCTACGAGCAGTACTTC. This codes for CASSPRWWGTYEQYF.

The rearrangement links TRBV5-1 to TRBJ2-1; TRBD1 matches at 7 bases. Losses at the gene ends were 1 base for V and 3 bases for J; bases not matched to a gene: 4. This CDR3 region has 15 residues. CDR1 and CDR2 (germline): SGHRS, YFSETQ. In DNA form, the CDR3 reads TGCGCCAGCAGCTTGTTCGACAGGGACTACAATGAGCAGTTCTTC. Its protein is CASSLFDRDYNEQFF. Variable domain in full (rest from reference TRBV5-1 and TRBJ2-1): KAGVTQTPRYLIKTRGQQVTLSCSPISGHRSVSWYQQTPGQGLQFLFEYFSETQRNKGNFPGRFSGRQFSNSRSEMNVSTLELGDSALYLCASSLFDRDYNEQFFGPGTRLTVL.

V usage is TRBV4-3 and J usage is TRBJ2-5; TRBD2 might be the D (5 bases). The V end was cut by 4 bases, the J end by 0 bases, with 12 bases between. CDR1 LGHNA and CDR2 YSLEER come from the germline V gene. This CDR3 has 15 amino acids. The CDR3 coding sequence is TGCGCCAGCAGCCGATCAAGGAGGAACCAAGAGACCCAGTACTTC. It codes for CASSRSRRNQETQYF.

The chain uses TRBV28 and TRBJ2-5; D perhaps matches TRBD2 (6 bases). Trimming took off 5 bases at V and 5 bases at J, with 12 bases between the two ends. Germline loops: CDR1 MDHEN, CDR2 SYDVKM. This CDR3 is built from 13 residues. CDR3 nucleotides: TGTGCCAGCAGTACGGGGGTCCGTGAGACCCAGTACTTC. The encoded protein is CASSTGVRETQYF.

V is TRBV6-5 and J is TRBJ2-2, with 9 bases that match TRBD2. The CDR3 is made up of 15 amino acids. V lost 7 bases and J lost 5; bases outside the gene matches: 8. The V gene's germline CDR1 is MNHEY and CDR2 SVGAGI. The CDR3: CASMWVAGGTGELFF. The DNA for the CDR3 is TGTGCCAGCATGTGGGTTGCGGGAGGGACCGGGGAGCTGTTTTTT.

The rearrangement links TRBV5-1 to TRBJ1-4; a possible D gene is TRBD1 (5 bases). Trimming removed 4 bases at V and 4 bases at J, with 8 bases between. This CDR3 region has 13 residues. The germline CDR1 and CDR2 sequences are SGHRS and YFSETQ. The CDR3 protein is CASSGGFNEKLFF. CDR3 in DNA: TGCGCCAGCAGCGGGGGTTTTAATGAAAAACTGTTTTTT.

The chain combines TRBV18 with TRBJ2-4; 9 bases map to TRBD2. This CDR3 is built from 17 residues. Germline CDR1 KGHSH, CDR2 LQKENI. Unmatched junction bases numbered 13, after V lost 3 bases and J lost 7 bases. The CDR3 DNA is TGTGCCAGCTCACCCGCATCAGGAGCGGGGGGCCCCAACATTCAGTACTTC. Protein product: CASSPASGAGGPNIQYF.

This clone appeared once. The chain recombines TRBV2 with TRBJ2-7, with TRBD1 identical over 7 bases. Germline V gene sequence: CDR1 SNHLY, CDR2 FYNNEI. Trimming removed 5 bases from V and 4 bases from J; junction bases left unmatched: 8. CDR3 size: 14 residues. CDR3 amino acids: CASSFRGGEYEQYF. For the CDR3, the DNA is TGTGCCAGCAGTTTTAGAGGGGGCGAGTACGAGCAGTACTTC.

Details on this clone: Other DNA variants within this sample encode the same CDR3. The V gene is TRBV11-2, the J gene TRBJ2-3; the D is unclear. The CDR3 contains 11 residues. Trimming took off 2 bases at V and 5 bases at J, with 2 bases between the two ends. The germline V gene encodes CDR1 SGHAT and CDR2 FQNNGV. As DNA, the CDR3 is TGTGCCAGCAGCTTAAGAGATACGCAGTATTTT. As protein: CASSLRDTQYF.

As for this clone: Other DNA sequences from this sample encode an identical CDR3 as well. The V gene is TRBV28, the J gene TRBJ2-6; 7 bases agree with TRBD1. J lost 0 bases, V lost 7 bases, and 0 bases had no gene match. Germline CDR1 is MDHEN and CDR2 is SYDVKM. The CDR3 is 14 amino acids. CDR3 in amino acids: CASNRGSGANVLTF. The DNA for the CDR3 is TGTGCCAGCAACAGGGGCTCTGGGGCCAACGTCCTGACTTTC.

The genes are TRBV7-9 and TRBJ1-1, with a tentative D call TRBD1 (5 bases). The germline V gene encodes CDR1 SEHNR and CDR2 FQNEAQ (reference sequence). This CDR3 has 14 residues. Trimming shortened V by 0 bases and J by 1 base, and 6 bases separated the two germline ends. For the CDR3, the DNA is TGTGCCAGCAGCTTAGCCGGACAGAACACTGAAGCTTTCTTT. Its protein is CASSLAGQNTEAFF.

In its sample, this clone was seen once. J is TRBJ2-3 and V is TRBV18, with a possible D match to TRBD2 (5 bases). The V gene's germline CDR1 is KGHSH and CDR2 LQKENI. The CDR3 totals 17 residues. The V end was cut by 4 bases, the J end by 3 bases, with 20 bases between. This chain's CDR3 is CASSRETTRAITDTQYF. The CDR3, as DNA: TGTGCCAGCTCACGCGAGACTACCCGAGCGATTACAGATACGCAGTATTTT.

The sample holds a few counts of this clone. The rearrangement joins TRBV7-8 to TRBJ2-1; 7 bases match TRBD2. Germline V CDR1 and CDR2: SGHVS, FQNEAQ. CDR3 length equals 16 residues. The junction had 11 bases not matched to a gene; V was cut back by 5 bases and J by 4 bases. CDR3 coding DNA: TGTGCCAGCAGCCCGTATAGCGGGCCCTTGTACAATGAGCAGTTCTTC. Translated: CASSPYSGPLYNEQFF.

This chain uses TRBV10-1 with TRBJ2-7; TRBD1 might be the D (6 bases). Germline values: CDR1 WNHNN, CDR2 SYGVQD (reference sequence). V was trimmed by 3 bases and J by 3 bases, leaving 6 bases between them. The CDR3 is made up of 12 amino acids. The CDR3 DNA follows: TGCGCCAGCAGTGAACAGGGCTACGAGCAGTACTTC. It encodes CASSEQGYEQYF.

The CDR3 here is CASSVAGTGEETQYF. Here the CDR3 DNA reads TGTGCCAGCAGTGTTGCCGGGACAGGGGAAGAGACCCAGTACTTC. This sequence joins TRBV6-1 and TRBJ2-5, with 10 bases that match TRBD1. This CDR3 contains 15 residues. Per germline, CDR1 MNHNS and CDR2 SASEGT. V shed 4 bases and J 3 bases; nucleotides not matched to a gene: 5.